The text below deals with one T cell receptor (beta chain). This clonotype was detected ten times or more. This clone's antigen is unknown. Per-base quality was not reported, and no clone a single base away is much larger than it. The sample originates from a study of CD8 T cells in ankylosing spondylitis (dated by TCRdb to about 2017). The study in broad terms: The study set out to find disease-linked TCR variants by profiling T cell receptor beta repertoires in ankylosing spondylitis patients and healthy donors. The whole study cohort included 90 to 120 healthy donors and roughly 24 ankylosing spondylitis patients. Peripheral blood was sampled, and synovial fluid was additionally collected from ankylosing spondylitis patients. The study at large found these results: Some of the motif variants had been reported before in the synovial fluid and blood of reactive arthritis patients, a finding that suggests common disease-initiation mechanisms. The disease-linked clones had a CD8+ phenotype and were found at relatively low frequencies in peripheral blood. The disease-linked clones were reported to be significantly enriched in matched synovial fluid samples from ankylosing spondylitis patients. A TCR beta motif made up of eight highly homologous amino acid variants appeared to be characteristic of blood from ankylosing spondylitis patients.

The sample was run on an Illumina HiSeq 2500. Quantitative 5'-RACE with molecular barcodes was the method used to prepare the TCR beta libraries. In the authors' own workflow: Disease-linked TCR variants were identified with a new computational method built on a probabilistic model of VDJ rearrangement. TCRdb's own reprocessing of the public reads used fastp at Q25 and MiXCR and kept productive beta chains. All rows with the same CDR3 protein become a single entry with the most common DNA and genes. TCRdb, not the original authors, processed these V and J calls. A total of around 250,000 distinct CDR3 sequences appear in this sample, about 10% of them only once. Less than 7.5% of the sample comes from the top ten. Reading the germline V gene gives CDR1 SGHRS and CDR2 YFSETQ. Taken from cysteine to phenylalanine, the CDR3 has 13 residues. Left in the record is the CDR3 DNA by itself, 39 bases read in frame from the first base. V is pared back by 0 bases and J by 4 bases, with 7 bases lying between the germline termini.

The specimen was blood, either unsorted or a sorted T cell fraction (not recorded which). This TCR derives from a male donor with ankylosing spondylitis or in good health (not recorded which). The rearranged chain carries TRBV5-1 and TRBJ1-2, with the D segment identity uncertain. CDR3 sequence: CASSLDPAYGYTF. The sequence in DNA is TGCGCCAGCAGCTTGGACCCGGCCTATGGCTACACCTTC.